These 21 T cell receptor beta chains came from one sample sequenced in a study of T-cell memory formation after mild COVID-19 (dated by TCRdb to 2020 to 2023). The library was prepared using 5' RACE. Sequenced using an Illumina NovaSeq 6000. TCRdb ran its own pipeline on the public reads, namely fastp trimming at Q25 and MiXCR clone calling, and kept in-frame beta chains. Every CDR3 protein is listed once, alongside the most common genes and DNA of its rows. Here the sample has 90,000 to 120,000 distinct CDR3 sequences; roughly 14% occur a single time. Roughly 40% of the sample goes to the ten largest clones. Sequenced: PBMCs or a T cell subset sorted from them (not recorded which). The receptors were gathered from a man between 18 and 29 years old who had mild COVID-19 (a few samples of this study predate the infection). The sample titles of this study are shuffled in the database, so cell type and time point are left out; the donor was told from shared clones.

V gene TRBV20-1 combines with J gene TRBJ2-3; TRBD1 matches at 10 bases. Germline CDR1 reads DFQATT; CDR2 reads SNEGSKA (reference sequence). The length of the CDR3 is 15 residues. V was clipped by 1 base and J by 2 bases; unmatched bases: 3. As DNA, the CDR3 is TGCAGTGCTAGAGGGGACAGGGGAAACACAGATACGCAGTATTTT. This sequence encodes CSARGDRGNTDTQYF.

The gene calls are TRBV9 and TRBJ2-1; the match to TRBD2 covers 8 bases. This CDR3 region has 15 residues. J lost 4 bases, V lost 4 bases, and 7 bases had no gene match. Germline CDR1 is SGDLS and CDR2 is YYNGEE. The CDR3 here is CASSPQRGPYNEQFF. Written as DNA, the CDR3 is TGTGCCAGCAGCCCGCAGCGGGGGCCTTACAATGAGCAGTTCTTC.

This chain joins TRBV4-1 and TRBJ1-2; D may be TRBD1 (5 bases). Germline CDR1 is MGHRA and CDR2 is YSYEKL. Trimming left V 0 bases short and J 4 bases short, with 12 bases between. CDR3 size: 15 residues. CDR3 DNA sequence: TGCGCCAGCAGCCAAGATTGGGGGATGGGCTATGGCTACACCTTC. It codes for CASSQDWGMGYGYTF.

The chain has TRBV20-1 and TRBJ1-3, with 7 bases that match TRBD1. This CDR3 spans 13 amino acids. Germline assignment: CDR1 DFQATT and CDR2 SNEGSKA (reference sequence). Trimming at V came to 6 bases and at J to 4 bases, leaving 6 bases not matched to a gene. CDR3 loop: CSAQGVIGNTIYF. CDR3 nucleotide sequence: TGCAGTGCCCAGGGGGTTATAGGAAACACCATATATTTT.

CDR3 protein: CSARLLNPTQYF. In DNA, the CDR3 is TGCAGTGCTAGACTACTAAATCCGACCCAGTACTTC. The genes are TRBV20-1 and TRBJ2-5; D is ambiguous. Trimming cost V 2 bases and J 7 bases, with 11 bases left between them. Germline CDR1 and CDR2: DFQATT and SNEGSKA (reference sequence). The CDR3 spans 12 residues.

In this sample, this clonotype turned up a few times. J is TRBJ1-1 and V is TRBV4-1, with a weak D call TRBD1 (6 bases). The ends were cut back, 0 bases at V and 5 bases at J, with 16 bases in the middle. The CDR3 is 16 residues long. CDR1 is MGHRA, CDR2 YSYEKL, per germline. CDR3 amino acids: CASSQDSGGAGTEAFF. The CDR3 region has the DNA TGCGCCAGCAGCCAAGATTCCGGGGGGGCTGGGACTGAAGCTTTCTTT.

J is TRBJ2-1 and V is TRBV6-2 or TRBV6-3; 10 bases are a match to TRBD2. This CDR3 has 13 residues. CDR1 MNHEY and CDR2 SVGEGT come from the germline V gene. V dropped 8 bases and J dropped 6; count of bases not matched to a gene: 4. CDR3 region: CASHSGGPNEQFF. The CDR3 bases are TGTGCCAGCCATAGCGGGGGGCCCAATGAGCAGTTCTTC.

V gene TRBV29-1 combines with J gene TRBJ2-5; TRBD2 agrees at 10 bases. The CDR3 totals 14 residues. J lost 4 bases, V lost 1 base, and 3 bases had no gene match. Germline CDR1 reads SQVTM; CDR2 reads ANQGSEA. CDR3 coding DNA: TGCAGCGTTGAAGTGCCTAGCGGGGGAGAGACCCAGTACTTC. Amino acid sequence: CSVEVPSGGETQYF.

The chain links TRBV7-9 to TRBJ2-3; D uncertain. The V end was cut by 3 bases, the J end by 6 bases, with 4 bases between. Germline V gene data show CDR1 as SEHNR and CDR2 as FQNEAQ (reference sequence). The CDR3 totals 11 residues. The CDR3 is CASSFDDTQYF. CDR3 nucleotide sequence: TGTGCCAGCAGCTTCGACGATACGCAGTATTTT.

The CDR3 loop is CASSLLSGTGDFDTQYF. The CDR3 coding sequence is TGTGCCAGCAGCTTATTAAGTGGGACAGGAGATTTCGATACGCAGTATTTT. This chain links TRBV7-2 with TRBJ2-3; TRBD1 matches at 8 bases. CDR1 is SGHTA, CDR2 FQGNSA, per germline. V shed 2 bases and J 6 bases; nucleotides not matched to a gene: 13. CDR3 length equals 17 residues. The variable domain in full, completed from reference TRBV7-2 and TRBJ2-3, reads GAGVSQSPSNKVTEKGKDVELRCDPISGHTALYWYRQSLGQGLEFLIYFQGNSAPDKSGLPSDRFSAERTGGSVSTLTIQRTQQEDSAVYLCASSLLSGTGDFDTQYFGPGTRLTVL.

V gene TRBV21-1 combines with J gene TRBJ2-5; the table's D call, TRBD2, has no DNA check behind it. TRBV21-1 is an annotated pseudogene. The CDR3 spans 14 residues. CDR3 nucleotide sequence: TGTGCCAGCAGCAAAGTTGGGGAGCTAAAGACCCAGTACTTC. It translates to CASSKVGELKTQYF.

This clonotype was seen only a few times. The CDR3 nucleotides read TGCGCCAGCAGCCAACCGGAACAAGAGACCCAGTACTTC. It translates to CASSQPEQETQYF. The J gene is TRBJ2-5, the V gene TRBV4-1, with D unclear. The germline gives CDR1 MGHRA, CDR2 YSYEKL. Trimming left V 2 bases short and J 2 bases short, with 6 bases between. The CDR3 is made up of 13 amino acids.

The chain's CDR3 is CACRTGSTKLFF. The CDR3 DNA sequence: TGTGCCTGCCGCACAGGGTCTACAAAACTGTTTTTT. The V gene is TRBV7-9, the J gene TRBJ1-4, with D possibly matching TRBD1 (6 bases). Germline assignment: CDR1 SEHNR and CDR2 FQNEAQ (reference sequence). The CDR3 has 12 amino acids. V shed 11 bases and J shed 10 bases, with 17 bases lying between them.

V is TRBV5-6 and J is TRBJ2-1, with 10 bases fitting TRBD2. The CDR3 length is 18 residues. Germline CDR1 and CDR2: SGHDT and YYEEEE. The junction had 15 bases not matched to a gene; V was cut back by 4 bases and J by 5 bases. The CDR3 here is CASSETHLLAGANNEQFF. DNA of the CDR3: TGTGCCAGCAGCGAGACCCACCTTCTAGCGGGGGCAAACAATGAGCAGTTCTTC.

The chain has TRBV6-6 and TRBJ2-2; no definite D call. CDR1 and CDR2 (germline): MNHNY, SVGAGI (reference sequence). Between the trimmed V and J ends, which lost 0 bases and 4 bases, there was a span of 9 bases. The CDR3 consists of 15 residues. The CDR3 protein is CASSYSRESTGELFF. The CDR3 bases are TGTGCCAGCAGTTACTCAAGGGAAAGCACCGGGGAGCTGTTTTTT.

This clonotype was observed a few times. V and J are TRBV27 and TRBJ1-6; tentatively, D is TRBD1 (6 bases). Between the trimmed V and J ends, which lost 10 bases and 14 bases, there was a span of 18 bases. The germline V gene encodes CDR1 MNHEY and CDR2 SMNVEV (reference sequence). The CDR3 has 12 residues. The CDR3 loop is CATTGAAGSLHF. DNA for the CDR3: TGTGCCACCACGGGGGCGGCGGGCTCCCTCCACTTT.

There are a few counts of this clonotype. This chain connects TRBV6-2 or TRBV6-3 to TRBJ2-1, with unresolved D. CDR1 MNHEY and CDR2 SVGEGT come from the germline V gene. V lost 8 bases and J 9 bases, leaving 14 bases between the germline ends. The length of the CDR3 is 12 residues. CDR3 DNA: TGTGCCAGCCACACCGGTCCGGCTGAGCAGTTCTTC. It is translated as CASHTGPAEQFF.

This clonotype was detected a few times. The rearrangement joins TRBV7-3 to TRBJ2-3; 11 nucleotides match TRBD2. The J segment lost 6 bases and the V segment lost 5 bases, leaving 4 bases of the junction unmatched. The germline CDR1 and CDR2 sequences are SGHTA and FQGTGA. The CDR3 has 14 residues. The chain's CDR3 is CASSPGTSGDTQYF. As DNA, the CDR3 is TGTGCCAGCAGCCCCGGGACTAGCGGTGATACGCAGTATTTT. The whole variable domain, filled in from reference TRBV7-3 and TRBJ2-3, reads GAGVSQTPSNKVTEKGKYVELRCDPISGHTALYWYRQSLGQGPEFLIYFQGTGAADDSGLPNDRFFAVRPEGSVSTLKIQRTERGDSAVYLCASSPGTSGDTQYFGPGTRLTVL.

In this sample, this clonotype turned up a few times. The chain combines TRBV29-1 with TRBJ2-7; 8 bases align to TRBD2. This CDR3 has 12 amino acids. J lost 3 bases, V lost 5 bases, and 3 bases had no gene match. Germline V CDR1 and CDR2: SQVTM, ANQGSEA. CDR3 protein: CSVSGTSYEQYF. CDR3 in DNA: TGCAGCGTTAGTGGGACTAGCTACGAGCAGTACTTC.

J is TRBJ1-5 and V is TRBV6-6; D call uncertain. Germline-derived CDR1 and CDR2 are MNHNY and SVGAGI (reference sequence). CDR3 length: 15 residues. V lost 8 bases, J lost 0 bases, and 14 bases lay in between. CDR3 sequence: CASGEFPDSNQPQHF. Here the CDR3 DNA reads TGTGCCAGCGGAGAGTTCCCGGATAGCAATCAGCCCCAGCATTTT.

This clonotype was counted ten times or more. This chain uses TRBV6-5 with TRBJ2-3; unclear D gene. Germline V gene sequence: CDR1 MNHEY, CDR2 SVGAGI. Trimming took off 6 bases at V and 0 bases at J, with 7 bases between the two ends. The CDR3 is 13 amino acids. The CDR3 loop reads CASSITSTDTQYF. DNA for the CDR3: TGTGCCAGCAGCATTACTAGCACAGATACGCAGTATTTT.